One and the same sample provided the 2 T cell receptor beta chains below, sequenced in a study of cytomegalovirus exposure and HLA in healthy donors. The PCR used 60 Vbeta and 13 Jbeta primers. Clones were read by immunoSEQ multiplex PCR, and TCRdb kept only the in-frame ones, dropping some. The table shows more than 80,000 clones, with around 70% occurring only once. The sequenced sample consisted of PBMCs. The origin of the receptors is a boy younger than 18 in good health and CMV-seronegative.

The chain joins TRBV28 to TRBJ1-1; D might be TRBD1 (6 bases). V lost 0 bases and J 1 base, leaving 9 bases between the germline ends. Germline CDR1 is MDHEN and CDR2 is SYDVKM. CDR3 length: 15 amino acids. CDR3 sequence: CASSLWRGRNTEAFF. The CDR3 DNA is TGTGCCAGCAGTTTATGGCGGGGGCGGAACACTGAAGCTTTCTTT.

Notes on this clone: At one of its ends the junction is not consistent with the germline gene, which may arise from a read error. This same CDR3 is encoded by further DNA sequences in the sample. The chain couples TRBV9 to TRBJ1-1; D call uncertain. The germline CDR1 and CDR2 sequences are SGDLS and YYNGEE. This CDR3 has 15 residues. This chain's CDR3 is CASSVVTSGSTEAFF. The CDR3 bases are TGCGCCAGCAGCGTAGTAACATCGGGGAGCACTGAAGCTTTCTTT.